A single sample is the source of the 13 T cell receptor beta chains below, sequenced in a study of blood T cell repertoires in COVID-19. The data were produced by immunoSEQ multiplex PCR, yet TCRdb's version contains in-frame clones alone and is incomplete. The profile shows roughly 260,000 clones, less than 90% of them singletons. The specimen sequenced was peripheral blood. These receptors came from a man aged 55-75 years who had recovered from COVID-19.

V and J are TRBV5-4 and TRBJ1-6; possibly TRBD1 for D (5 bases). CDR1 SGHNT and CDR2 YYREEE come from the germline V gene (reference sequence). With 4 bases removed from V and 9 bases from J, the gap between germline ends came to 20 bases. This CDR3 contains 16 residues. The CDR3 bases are TGTGCCAGCAGCGGACATGGGTCAGGTTTGCTTTCACCCCTCCACTTT. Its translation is CASSGHGSGLLSPLHF.

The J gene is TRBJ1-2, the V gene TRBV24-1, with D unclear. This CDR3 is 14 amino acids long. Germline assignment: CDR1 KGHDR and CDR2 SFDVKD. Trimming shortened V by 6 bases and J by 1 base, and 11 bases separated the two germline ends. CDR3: CATSPSTVNYGYTF. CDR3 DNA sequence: TGTGCCACCAGTCCGAGTACCGTTAACTATGGCTACACCTTC.

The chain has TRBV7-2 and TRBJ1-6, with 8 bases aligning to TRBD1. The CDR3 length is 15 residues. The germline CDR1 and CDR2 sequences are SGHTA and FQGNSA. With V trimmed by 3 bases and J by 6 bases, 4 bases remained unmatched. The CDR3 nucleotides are TGTGCCAGCAGCTTGGCGACAGGGGTTAATTCACCCCTCCACTTT. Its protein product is CASSLATGVNSPLHF.

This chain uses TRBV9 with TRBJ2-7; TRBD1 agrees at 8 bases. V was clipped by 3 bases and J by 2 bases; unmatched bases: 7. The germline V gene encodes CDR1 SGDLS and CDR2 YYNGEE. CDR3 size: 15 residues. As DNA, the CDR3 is TGTGCCAGCAGCGCCTCCGGGACAGGCACCTACGAGCAGTACTTC. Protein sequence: CASSASGTGTYEQYF.

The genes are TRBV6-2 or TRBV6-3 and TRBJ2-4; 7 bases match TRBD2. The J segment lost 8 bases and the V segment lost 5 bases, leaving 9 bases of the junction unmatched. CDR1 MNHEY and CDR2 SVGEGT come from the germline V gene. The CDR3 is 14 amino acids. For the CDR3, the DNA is TGTGCCAGCAGTCCCGGGGGGTCCTTAGACATTCAGTACTTC. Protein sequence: CASSPGGSLDIQYF.

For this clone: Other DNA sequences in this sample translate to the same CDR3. The DNA of the CDR3 is TGTGCCAGCAGCTTGGGACTAGCGGGGGGTGGAGAGACCCAGTACTTC. Its translation is CASSLGLAGGGETQYF. The V and J genes are TRBV11-3 and TRBJ2-5; 15 positions agree with TRBD2. Losses at the gene ends were 3 bases for V and 4 bases for J; bases not matched to a gene: 3. Germline V CDR1 and CDR2: SGHNT, YENEEA. This CDR3 is built from 16 residues.

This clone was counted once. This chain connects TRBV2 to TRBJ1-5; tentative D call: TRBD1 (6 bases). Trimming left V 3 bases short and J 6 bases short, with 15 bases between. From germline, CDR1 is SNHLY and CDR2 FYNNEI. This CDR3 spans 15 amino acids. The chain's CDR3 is CASSDRGAQGQPQHF. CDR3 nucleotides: TGTGCCAGCAGTGATCGGGGGGCGCAGGGTCAGCCCCAGCATTTT. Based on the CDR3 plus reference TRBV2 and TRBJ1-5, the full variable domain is EPEVTQTPSHQVTQMGQEVILRCVPISNHLYFYWYRQILGQKVEFLVSFYNNEISEKSEIFDDQFSVERPDGSNFTLKIRSTKLEDSAMYFCASSDRGAQGQPQHFGDGTRLSIL.

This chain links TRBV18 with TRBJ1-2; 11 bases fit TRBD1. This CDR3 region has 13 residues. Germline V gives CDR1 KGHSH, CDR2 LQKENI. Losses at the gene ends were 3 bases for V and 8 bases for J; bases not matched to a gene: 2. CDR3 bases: TGTGCCAGCTCACCCGGGACAGGGGGAGGCTACACCTTC. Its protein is CASSPGTGGGYTF.

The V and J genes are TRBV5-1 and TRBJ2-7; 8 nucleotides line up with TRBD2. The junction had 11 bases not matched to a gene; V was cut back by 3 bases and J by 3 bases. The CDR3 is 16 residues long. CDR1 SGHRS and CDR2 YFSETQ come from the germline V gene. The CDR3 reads CASSSQFGGGFYEQYF. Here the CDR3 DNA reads TGCGCCAGCAGCTCCCAGTTTGGCGGGGGGTTCTACGAGCAGTACTTC. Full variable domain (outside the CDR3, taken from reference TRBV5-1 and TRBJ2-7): KAGVTQTPRYLIKTRGQQVTLSCSPISGHRSVSWYQQTPGQGLQFLFEYFSETQRNKGNFPGRFSGRQFSNSRSEMNVSTLELGDSALYLCASSSQFGGGFYEQYFGPGTRLTVT.

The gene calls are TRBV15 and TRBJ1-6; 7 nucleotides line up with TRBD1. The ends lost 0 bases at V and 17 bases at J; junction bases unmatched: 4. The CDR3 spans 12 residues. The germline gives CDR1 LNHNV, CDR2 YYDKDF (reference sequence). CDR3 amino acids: CATSRDGRGFHF. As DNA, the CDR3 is TGTGCCACCAGCAGAGATGGCAGGGGGTTCCACTTT.

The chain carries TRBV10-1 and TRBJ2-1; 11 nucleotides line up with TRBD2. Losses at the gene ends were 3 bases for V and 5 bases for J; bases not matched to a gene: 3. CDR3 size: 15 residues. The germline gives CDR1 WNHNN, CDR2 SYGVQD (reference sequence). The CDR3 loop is CASSETSGGNNEQFF. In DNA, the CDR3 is TGCGCCAGCAGTGAAACTAGCGGGGGTAACAATGAGCAGTTCTTC.

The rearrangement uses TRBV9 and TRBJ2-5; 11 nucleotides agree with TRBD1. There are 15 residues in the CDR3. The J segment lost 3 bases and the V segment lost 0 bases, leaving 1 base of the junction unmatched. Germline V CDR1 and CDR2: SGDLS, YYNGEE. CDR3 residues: CASSVGTGGKETQYF. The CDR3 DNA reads TGTGCCAGCAGCGTAGGGACAGGGGGCAAAGAGACCCAGTACTTC.

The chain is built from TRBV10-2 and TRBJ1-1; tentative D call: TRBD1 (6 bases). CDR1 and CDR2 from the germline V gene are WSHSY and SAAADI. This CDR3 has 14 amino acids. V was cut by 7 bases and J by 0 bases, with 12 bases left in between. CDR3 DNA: TGCGCCAGCAATGGCAGGGGAGTGAACACTGAAGCTTTCTTT. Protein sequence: CASNGRGVNTEAFF.